This entry lists 29 T cell receptor beta chains sequenced from one sample in a study of blood T cell repertoires in COVID-19 (dated by TCRdb to 2019 to 2021). Library construction relied on the immunoSEQ multiplex PCR assay. Not all clones reach the TCRdb copy of this immuneACCESS table, which keeps in-frame sequences only. Checked studies attribute under half of the gap to unresolved V genes and leave the rest unexplained. This sample gives 130,000 to 150,000 clones in total; roughly 90% of them show up just once. Around 1.5% of the sample is taken by the ten largest. The specimen sequenced was peripheral blood. All receptors derive from a human donor in a cohort sampled during active COVID-19.

The V gene is TRBV15, the J gene TRBJ2-5, with D maybe TRBD1 (6 bases). This CDR3 comprises 15 residues. From germline, CDR1 is LNHNV and CDR2 YYDKDF (reference sequence). Trimming took off 5 bases at V and 5 bases at J, with 18 bases between the two ends. CDR3: CATSFSLGAGETQYF. In DNA, the CDR3 is TGTGCCACCAGCTTCAGTTTGGGGGCCGGTGAGACCCAGTACTTC.

CDR3 nucleotide sequence: TGTGCCAGCAGCCACCCCTTGAGCGGGGGAACAGATACGCAGTATTTT. Residues: CASSHPLSGGTDTQYF. The gene calls are TRBV5-4 and TRBJ2-3; TRBD2 agrees at 8 bases. Germline V lookup: CDR1 SGHNT, CDR2 YYREEE (reference sequence). The CDR3 is made up of 16 amino acids. J was trimmed by 3 bases and V by 4 bases; bases with no gene match: 10.

J is TRBJ2-3 and V is TRBV11-2; D unresolved. Germline CDR1 SGHAT, CDR2 FQNNGV. The CDR3 is 15 amino acids. Deletions cut 4 bases from V and 2 bases from J, with 13 bases between. The CDR3 region is CASSSDWKYTDTQYF. CDR3 nucleotide sequence: TGTGCCAGCAGCTCCGACTGGAAATACACAGATACGCAGTATTTT.

V and J are TRBV27 and TRBJ1-2; D call uncertain. Trimming took off 3 bases at V and 2 bases at J, with 13 bases between the two ends. The germline V gene has CDR1 MNHEY and CDR2 SMNVEV (reference sequence). This CDR3 comprises 15 residues. The CDR3 loop is CASSFLGLSNYGYTF. Here the CDR3 DNA reads TGTGCCAGCAGTTTTTTGGGCCTAAGCAACTATGGCTACACCTTC.

The rearrangement links TRBV2 to TRBJ1-2; 10 bases fit TRBD1. This CDR3 has 12 residues. V lost 6 bases to trimming and J lost 7 bases; unmatched junction nucleotides: 2. Germline V gene sequence: CDR1 SNHLY, CDR2 FYNNEI. CDR3: CASRRTGGGYTF. The CDR3 bases are TGTGCCAGCAGAAGGACAGGGGGTGGCTACACCTTC.

The chain uses TRBV19 and TRBJ1-4, with TRBD1 matching over 7 bases. J gave up 5 bases and V 6 bases, and 3 bases lay outside the gene matches. CDR1 is LNHDA and CDR2 is SQIVND in the germline V gene (reference sequence). The CDR3 has 13 amino acids. CDR3 residues: CASRGQANEKLFF. As DNA, the CDR3 is TGTGCCAGTAGAGGACAGGCGAATGAAAAACTGTTTTTT.

In this sample, this clone turned up a few times. The V call is TRBV7-2, the J call TRBJ1-5, with D perhaps TRBD1 (6 bases). Trimming pared 5 bases from V and 6 bases from J, leaving 14 bases between. Looked up from germline, CDR1 is SGHTA and CDR2 is FQGNSA. The CDR3 totals 14 residues. The CDR3 here is CASSPRGGSQPQHF. DNA of the CDR3: TGTGCCAGCAGCCCCCGAGGGGGAAGTCAGCCCCAGCATTTT.

V gene TRBV5-6 combines with J gene TRBJ2-5; TRBD1 aligns across 7 bases. The trim removed 4 bases at V and 3 bases at J, leaving 6 bases unmatched. The length of the CDR3 is 14 residues. The V gene's germline CDR1 is SGHDT and CDR2 YYEEEE. The CDR3 DNA reads as TGTGCCAGCAGCGGGGGACAGCTAAAAGAGACCCAGTACTTC. It translates to CASSGGQLKETQYF.

This clone has only a few counts. The V gene is TRBV9, the J gene TRBJ2-2; a possible D gene is TRBD1 (5 bases). The CDR3 has 15 residues. The V gene's germline CDR1 is SGDLS and CDR2 YYNGEE. V lost 4 bases, J lost 0 bases, and 10 bases lay in between. DNA of the CDR3: TGTGCCAGCAGCCAACAGGTTTCGAACACCGGGGAGCTGTTTTTT. Amino acid sequence: CASSQQVSNTGELFF.

This clone was counted a single time. A much larger clone sits a single nucleotide away, making a read error possible. The sample contains more than one DNA sequence encoding this CDR3. V usage is TRBV27 and J usage is TRBJ1-5; no firm D call. The CDR3 has 15 residues. CDR1 MNHEY and CDR2 SMNVEV come from the germline V gene (reference sequence). Trimming shortened V by 1 base and J by 0 bases, and 7 bases separated the two germline ends. CDR3 DNA sequence: TGTGCCAGCAGTTTATACGGGAATAGCAATCAGCCCCAGCATTTT. This codes for CASSLYGNSNQPQHF.

The rearrangement joins TRBV5-1 to TRBJ2-1; 14 bases are a match to TRBD2. There are 16 residues in the CDR3. Germline CDR1 reads SGHRS; CDR2 reads YFSETQ. Trimming at V came to 4 bases and at J to 9 bases, leaving 9 bases not matched to a gene. CDR3 region: CASSPPGLAGVGEQFF. The CDR3 bases are TGCGCCAGCAGCCCACCGGGACTAGCGGGGGTGGGTGAGCAGTTCTTC.

The J gene is TRBJ2-3, the V gene TRBV4-1; 11 bases are a match to TRBD2. J was trimmed by 3 bases and V by 4 bases; bases with no gene match: 9. Germline V gene sequence: CDR1 MGHRA, CDR2 YSYEKL. The CDR3 spans 17 residues. Here the CDR3 DNA reads TGCGCCAGCAGCCGAGTAATAGCGGGGGGGCCTACAGATACGCAGTATTTT. Protein product: CASSRVIAGGPTDTQYF.

The V gene is TRBV4-3, the J gene TRBJ2-1; the match to TRBD2 covers 14 bases. Losses at the gene ends were 1 base for V and 10 bases for J; bases not matched to a gene: 3. Germline V CDR1 and CDR2: LGHNA, YSLEER. This CDR3 region has 15 residues. The CDR3 region is CASSQGLAGGSEQFF. For the CDR3, the DNA is TGCGCCAGCAGCCAAGGACTAGCGGGGGGGAGCGAGCAGTTCTTC.

The CDR3 loop reads CASSLVENYGYTF. CDR3 nucleotide sequence: TGTGCCAGCAGTTTAGTAGAGAACTATGGCTACACCTTC. The genes are TRBV12-3 or TRBV12-4 and TRBJ1-2; no clear D. The V and J ends lost 1 base and 2 bases respectively, with 5 bases between them. This CDR3 is built from 13 residues.

V and J are TRBV7-9 and TRBJ2-4; tentatively, D is TRBD1 (6 bases). CDR3 length equals 16 residues. Germline loops: CDR1 SEHNR, CDR2 FQNEAQ (reference sequence). V was clipped by 3 bases and J by 2 bases, with 14 bases between them. The CDR3 DNA is TGTGCCAGCAGCTTGGGGTTGGACAGTTCCAAAAACATTCAGTACTTC. Residues: CASSLGLDSSKNIQYF.

J is TRBJ2-2 and V is TRBV20-1; possible D gene TRBD2, 6 bases. The CDR3 runs 13 residues. CDR1 is DFQATT, CDR2 SNEGSKA, per germline (reference sequence). Deletions cut 6 bases from V and 5 bases from J, with 13 bases between. CDR3 sequence: CSASSGATGELFF. CDR3 nucleotide sequence: TGCAGTGCCAGTTCGGGAGCTACCGGGGAGCTGTTTTTT.

V and J are TRBV6-6 and TRBJ1-4; 9 nucleotides align to TRBD1. Germline CDR1 MNHNY, CDR2 SVGAGI (reference sequence). This CDR3 comprises 14 residues. Trimming at V came to 5 bases and at J to 7 bases, leaving 5 bases not matched to a gene. The CDR3 is CASSHRGRREKLFF. CDR3 DNA: TGTGCCAGCAGTCACAGGGGGCGGCGTGAAAAACTGTTTTTT.

The chain combines TRBV9 with TRBJ2-1; 7 bases match TRBD1. Germline lookup yields CDR1 SGDLS and CDR2 YYNGEE. The CDR3 is 14 amino acids. Trimming took 4 bases from V and 2 from J; bases not matched to a gene: 3. For the CDR3, the DNA is TGTGCCAGCAGCCACGGGACAGCCTACAATGAGCAGTTCTTC. As protein: CASSHGTAYNEQFF.

This clone was picked up many times. The rearrangement uses TRBV27 and TRBJ1-5; TRBD1 agrees at 8 bases. Germline V gives CDR1 MNHEY, CDR2 SMNVEV (reference sequence). This CDR3 has 14 residues. With V trimmed by 8 bases and J by 3 bases, 6 bases remained unmatched. CDR3 sequence reads: CASADRGPNQPQHF. The CDR3 bases are TGTGCCAGCGCTGACAGGGGCCCCAATCAGCCCCAGCATTTT.

V is TRBV2 and J is TRBJ1-1, with no clear D. This CDR3 region has 12 residues. In germline, CDR1 is SNHLY, CDR2 FYNNEI. Trimming shortened V by 3 bases and J by 8 bases, and 10 bases separated the two germline ends. CDR3 sequence: CASSDAGLEAFF. As DNA, the CDR3 is TGTGCCAGCAGTGACGCAGGACTAGAAGCTTTCTTT.

J is TRBJ1-2 and V is TRBV11-2; no definite D call. The CDR3 length is 13 residues. The germline V and J ends were trimmed by 1 base and 4 bases, with 7 bases remaining between them. CDR1 is SGHAT and CDR2 is FQNNGV in the germline V gene. Here the CDR3 reads CASSLAPVYGYTF. CDR3 nucleotide sequence: TGTGCCAGCAGCTTAGCTCCGGTCTATGGCTACACCTTC. Supplemented by reference TRBV11-2 and TRBJ1-2, the full variable domain reads EAGVAQSPRYKIIEKRQSVAFWCNPISGHATLYWYQQILGQGPKLLIQFQNNGVVDDSQLPKDRFSAERLKGVDSTLKIQPAKLEDSAVYLCASSLAPVYGYTFGSGTRLTVV.

The rearrangement uses TRBV19 and TRBJ1-1; a weak D match, TRBD1 (6 bases). The CDR3 runs to 15 residues. Germline V gene sequence: CDR1 LNHDA, CDR2 SQIVND (reference sequence). The germline V and J ends were trimmed by 5 bases and 1 base, with 14 bases remaining between them. Here the CDR3 reads CASSVRQAQNTEAFF. CDR3 nucleotides: TGTGCCAGTAGTGTAAGACAGGCCCAGAACACTGAAGCTTTCTTT.

The chain recombines TRBV6-5 with TRBJ2-7; D perhaps matches TRBD1 (5 bases). The CDR3 runs 12 residues. From germline, CDR1 is MNHEY and CDR2 SVGAGI. Trimming stripped 7 bases from V and 5 bases from J, with 12 bases between. This CDR3 is CASIDRSDEQYF. For the CDR3, the DNA is TGTGCCAGCATCGACAGATCGGACGAGCAGTACTTC.

The chain links TRBV9 to TRBJ2-7; 10 nucleotides align to TRBD2. V was clipped by 0 bases and J by 0 bases; unmatched bases: 3. The CDR3 extends over 16 amino acids. The germline V gene has CDR1 SGDLS and CDR2 YYNGEE. The CDR3 region is CASSVDASGGSYEQYF. In nucleotides, the CDR3 is TGTGCCAGCAGCGTAGATGCTAGCGGGGGCTCCTACGAGCAGTACTTC.

The chain couples TRBV7-2 to TRBJ1-2, with D maybe TRBD1 (6 bases). The CDR3 loop spans 16 amino acids. Germline V CDR1 and CDR2: SGHTA, FQGNSA. V lost 5 bases, J lost 6 bases, and 22 bases lay in between. The CDR3 loop is CASSPEGGRQADGYTF. The CDR3 coding sequence is TGTGCCAGCAGCCCCGAGGGGGGGAGACAGGCTGATGGCTACACCTTC. Using reference TRBV7-2 and TRBJ1-2 for the parts outside the CDR3, the full variable domain is GAGVSQSPSNKVTEKGKDVELRCDPISGHTALYWYRQSLGQGLEFLIYFQGNSAPDKSGLPSDRFSAERTGGSVSTLTIQRTQQEDSAVYLCASSPEGGRQADGYTFGSGTRLTVV.

The chain recombines TRBV9 with TRBJ1-1; D not certain. Germline assignment: CDR1 SGDLS and CDR2 YYNGEE. CDR3 length: 15 residues. The V gene lost 0 bases and the J gene lost 1 base, with 10 bases spanning the gap. This CDR3 is CASSVATDWNTEAFF. In DNA form, the CDR3 reads TGTGCCAGCAGCGTAGCTACCGATTGGAACACTGAAGCTTTCTTT.

The V gene is TRBV4-3, the J gene TRBJ1-4; 8 bases map to TRBD1. Germline trimming cut 0 bases from V and 10 bases from J; bases unmatched to any gene: 10. Germline assignment: CDR1 LGHNA and CDR2 YSLEER. This CDR3 comprises 16 residues. The CDR3 DNA follows: TGCGCCAGCAGCCAAGATGCAAGGACAGGGTACGGAAAACTGTTTTTT. It translates to CASSQDARTGYGKLFF.

The chain couples TRBV5-1 to TRBJ2-1, with 9 bases fitting TRBD2. The V gene end was trimmed by 2 bases and the J gene end by 1 base; junction bases not matched to a gene: 1. The germline V gene has CDR1 SGHRS and CDR2 YFSETQ. The CDR3 has 15 amino acids. CDR3 nucleotide sequence: TGCGCCAGCAGCTTTACTAGCGGGTCCTACAATGAGCAGTTCTTC. Residues: CASSFTSGSYNEQFF.

This chain connects TRBV7-9 to TRBJ1-4; 7 positions agree with TRBD1. The J segment lost 0 bases and the V segment lost 1 base, leaving 2 bases of the junction unmatched. Germline CDR1 is SEHNR and CDR2 is FQNEAQ (reference sequence). This CDR3 is built from 16 residues. The CDR3 DNA is TGTGCCAGCAGCTTAGTAGGGGGCCCAACTAATGAAAAACTGTTTTTT. This codes for CASSLVGGPTNEKLFF.